This TCR beta chain was sequenced during a study of a mutant IDH1 vaccine in newly diagnosed glioma (dated by TCRdb to about 2021). Looking at the study overall: Of the 32 patients who were treated, about 62% were male and about 40% were female, and the mean age was around 40 years. Before enrollment, most patients had been given radiochemotherapy with temozolomide as standard therapy, while the rest had received either radiotherapy alone or temozolomide alone. Peripheral blood was drawn at six visits: V03 (baseline), V05, V07, V10, V12 and V13. Longitudinal TCRB deep sequencing was performed for roughly 27 treated patients wherever samples were available for exploratory analyses. What the authors observed across the whole study: The authors noted that analyses of patient blood samples could not be reproduced because of sample limitations. Pseudoprogression seemed to be unrelated to changes in the top peripheral T cell clonotypes found by TCRB sequencing. PBMC samples for TCRB deep sequencing were selected based on availability. Immune responses induced by the vaccine were seen in around 93% of patients across multiple MHC alleles.

This specimen's time point label, per the study, means: baseline, week 1 (first vaccination visit). Explained via the paper, the treatment or condition label denotes: pre-vaccination baseline after standard-of-care therapy. Newly diagnosed WHO grade 3 or 4 IDH1-mutant astrocytomas showing loss of nuclear ATRX were present in the donors. The samples were drawn from NOA16, a multicentre, single-arm, open-label phase I trial in Germany that tested a mutant IDH1 peptide vaccine in humans for the first time. Blood drawn at visit V03 was used as the baseline sample for immunogenicity testing. Genomic DNA for TCRB sequencing was extracted from EDTA blood using the DNeasy Blood and Tissue Kit. Comment on this clone: No antigen is known for it. Per-base qualities were not stored, and no clone one base away is much larger.

The library was generated by the immunoSEQ multiplex PCR assay. Rearranged TCR beta chain sequences were amplified using the hsTCRB Kit according to the manufacturer's protocol. Sequencing of TCRB libraries was carried out on an Illumina MiSeq. In the authors' own workflow: The kit vendor's proprietary platform handled demultiplexing, trimming and gene mapping. Here the immuneACCESS table is served through TCRdb, limited to in-frame sequences with V and J called. Missing clones are a known gap in these copies; in checked studies unresolved V genes cover under half, and the rest lacks a known reason. V, J and clone size derive from that table, while D and trimming were established from the DNA sequence. For this sample there are around 50,000 clones; roughly 89% appear just once. Around 2.5% of the sample is in the top ten clones. V has 0 bases trimmed and J has 6 bases trimmed; junction bases matching no gene number 9. From the cysteine up to the phenylalanine, the CDR3 has a length of 16 residues. Of the read, only the CDR3 DNA is kept; its 48 bases are in frame from base 1. CDR1 and CDR2 are read off the germline V gene (reference sequence) as MNHNY and SVGAGI.

Material: PBMCs, obtained from a glioma patient treated with radiotherapy, temozolomide or both. The chain employs TRBV6-6 and TRBJ2-5; 8 nucleotides in the junction match TRBD2. The sequence was collected from a man aged 35-49 years with glioma. CDR3 loop: CASSYSGSAGGKTQYF. The nucleotides are TGTGCCAGCAGTTACTCCGGGTCTGCGGGGGGAAAGACCCAGTACTTC.